This is a list of T cell receptor beta chains from one sample in a study of regulatory T cells in long-lasting Graves disease. TCRdb reanalysed the multiplex PCR reads using MiXCR and keeps one entry per CDR3 protein. This table has roughly 500,000 distinct CDR3 sequences, roughly 21% appearing once. The sample in question was peripheral blood mononuclear cells (PBMCs), obtained when the disease was refractory, from a patient treated with antithyroid drugs. These receptors were taken from a female donor with Graves disease. CDR3s include the opening cysteine and the closing phenylalanine or tryptophan. The D gene is left open where the match is weak. Clone size, where shown, is once, few, many, or a class for clones that have expanded.

V gene,D gene,J gene,CDR3 length,clone size,CDR3 DNA,CDR3 protein
TRBV6-1,TRBD2,TRBJ2-7,16,many,TGTGCCAGCAGATCCCTCGGACTAGCGGAGATATACGAGCAGTACTTC,CASRSLGLAEIYEQYF
TRBV7-8,NA,TRBJ1-6,16,many,TGTGCCAGCAGCCTCCTTACCAGGGGCGGTAATTCACCCCTCCACTTT,CASSLLTRGGNSPLHF
TRBV20-1,NA,TRBJ1-1,15,NA,TGCAGTGATAGAGTAGGGGGGAGTTCGATCACTGAAGCTTTCTTT,CSDRVGGSSITEAFF
TRBV19,NA,TRBJ1-6,15,few,TGTGCCAGTAGTCCAGACCTTGCCGGAAATTCACCCCTCCACTTT,CASSPDLAGNSPLHF
TRBV7-9,NA,TRBJ1-2,13,NA,TGTGCCAGCAGATTAACAGAGTCCAATGGCTACACCTTC,CASRLTESNGYTF
TRBV7-2,TRBD1,TRBJ2-3,16,NA,TGTGCCAGCAGCCCTGCCCTCGGACAGGGCTCAGATACGCAGTATTTT,CASSPALGQGSDTQYF
TRBV28,NA,TRBJ1-5,13,many,TGTGCCAGCAGTTTACCCGGGGTTCAGCCCCAGCATTTT,CASSLPGVQPQHF
TRBV24-1,NA,TRBJ2-3,16,NA,TGTGCCACCAGTGACCCCCGGGCCCAGAGAACAGATACGCAGTATTTT,CATSDPRAQRTDTQYF
TRBV2,NA,TRBJ2-7,15,NA,TGTGCCAGCAGCCTAGCAGGGGGGATACCTCGGGAGCAGTACTTC,CASSLAGGIPREQYF
TRBV28,NA,TRBJ1-5,15,NA,TGTGCCAGCAGTTATTCCCGGGTAGTAAATCAGCCCCAGCATTTT,CASSYSRVVNQPQHF
TRBV7-9,TRBD1,TRBJ1-2,13,many,TGTGCCAGCAGGACCGGGACAGCCTATGGCTACACCTTC,CASRTGTAYGYTF
TRBV6-2/TRBV6-3,TRBD1,TRBJ2-5,13,many,TGTGCCAGCAGTTATCTACAGGGGGAGACCCAGTACTTC,CASSYLQGETQYF
TRBV7-2,TRBD1,TRBJ2-3,18,NA,TGTGCCAGCAGCCTCTTTGGAGAAAGCGGACAGGGGACAGATACGCAGTATTTT,CASSLFGESGQGTDTQYF
TRBV5-6,NA,TRBJ1-2,14,many,TGTGCCAGCAGCCTATACCAGGGAAACTATGGCTACACCTTC,CASSLYQGNYGYTF
TRBV6-5,NA,TRBJ2-7,16,many,TGTGCCAGCAGTTCTACCGCCTGGGACACAAACTACGAGCAGTACTTC,CASSSTAWDTNYEQYF
TRBV11-2,NA,TRBJ2-7,13,many,TGTGCCAGCAGCTTAGTGCACCTCTACGAGCAGTACTTC,CASSLVHLYEQYF
TRBV27,NA,TRBJ1-5,15,NA,TGTGCCAGCAGTCCCCTGGCAGCGGCGGATCAGCCCCAGCATTTT,CASSPLAAADQPQHF
TRBV28,NA,TRBJ1-5,13,NA,TGTGCCAGCAGCTCAGTTGGGGTAGGGCCCCAGCATTTT,CASSSVGVGPQHF
TRBV7-9,NA,TRBJ2-5,14,NA,TGTGCCAGCAGCTTAAGCGAATACCAAGAGACCCAGTACTTC,CASSLSEYQETQYF
TRBV4-3,NA,TRBJ2-2,14,few,TGCACCAGCAGCCAAACCCAGGGTTCCGGGGAGCTGTTTTTT,CTSSQTQGSGELFF
TRBV12-3/TRBV12-4,TRBD1,TRBJ1-2,12,NA,TGTGCCAGCAGTTTGGCAGGGGGTATCTACACCTTC,CASSLAGGIYTF
TRBV11-3,TRBD2,TRBJ2-7,15,many,TGTGCCAGCAGCTCCTTAGCGGGAGGCCTCGGGGAGCAGTACTTC,CASSSLAGGLGEQYF
TRBV28,TRBD1,TRBJ2-4,16,few,TGTGCCAGCAGTTTTACCGGGACAGGGGTTGAAAACATTCAGTACTTC,CASSFTGTGVENIQYF
TRBV28,NA,TRBJ1-3,16,many,TGTGCCAGCACCGCCGCGGACAGTCGCTCTGGAAACACCATATATTTT,CASTAADSRSGNTIYF
TRBV11-3,TRBD2,TRBJ2-7,14,many,TGTGCCAGCAGCTCCCCCGGGACTACCTACGAGCAGTACTTC,CASSSPGTTYEQYF
TRBV6-1,NA,TRBJ2-5,13,many,TGTGCCAGCACCAGGGCAGGTCAAGAGACCCAGTACTTC,CASTRAGQETQYF
TRBV28,NA,TRBJ1-5,14,once,TGTGCCAGCAGTTTATTGGGTGCTTGGCAGCCCCAGCATTTT,CASSLLGAWQPQHF
TRBV12-3/TRBV12-4,NA,TRBJ1-5,14,many,TGTGCCAGCAGTTTGGGGGGGCACGATCAGCCCCAGCATTTT,CASSLGGHDQPQHF
TRBV27,NA,TRBJ2-7,13,many,TGTGCCAGCAGTTTATTAGTGTCAGACGAGCAGTACTTC,CASSLLVSDEQYF
TRBV6-1,TRBD1,TRBJ1-2,14,many,TGTGCCAGCAGCCCCAGGGGGCGCGACTATGGCTACACCTTC,CASSPRGRDYGYTF
TRBV6-2/TRBV6-3,TRBD1,TRBJ1-1,17,many,TGTGCCAGCAGTTACAGACGGCAGGGGGCTGTAAACACTGAAGCTTTCTTT,CASSYRRQGAVNTEAFF
TRBV28,NA,TRBJ2-1,17,few,TGTGCCAGCATTCCAATAGGGTACTTGGTCTCCTACAATGAGCAGTTCTTC,CASIPIGYLVSYNEQFF
TRBV12-3/TRBV12-4,NA,TRBJ1-1,14,many,TGTGCCAGCAGTTTAGGGCAAGGGTTTGGTGAAGCTTTCTTT,CASSLGQGFGEAFF
TRBV12-3/TRBV12-4,NA,TRBJ2-3,13,many,TGTGCCAGCAGTTTGCCCCTCACAGATACGCAGTATTTT,CASSLPLTDTQYF
TRBV19,NA,TRBJ2-4,15,NA,TGTGCCAGTAGTATAGACGAGGATGGCAAAAACATTCAGTACTTC,CASSIDEDGKNIQYF
TRBV19,TRBD1,TRBJ1-4,14,NA,TGTGCCAGTAGTGGCAGGGGGGGCAATGAAAAACTGTTTTTT,CASSGRGGNEKLFF
TRBV25-1,NA,TRBJ2-3,13,NA,TGTGCCAGCAGTGAGCAGGTAGAAGATACGCAGTATTTT,CASSEQVEDTQYF
TRBV7-3,NA,TRBJ2-7,18,NA,TGTGCCAGCAGCCCCCGGGGTGAACGCGGAGGGCCTATCTACGAGCAGTACTTC,CASSPRGERGGPIYEQYF
TRBV5-1,NA,TRBJ1-5,19,once,TGCGCCAGCAGCCCAGGAGGGGCCGGGGGCCGATATAGCAATCAGCCCCAGCATTTT,CASSPGGAGGRYSNQPQHF
TRBV30,NA,TRBJ1-2,14,many,TGTGCCTGGGATTTAGGGAGTGGGAGCTATGGCTACACCTTC,CAWDLGSGSYGYTF
TRBV9,TRBD1,TRBJ2-1,15,few,TGTGCCAGCAGCCCGACGACAGGGGGTTACAATGAGCAGTTCTTC,CASSPTTGGYNEQFF
TRBV12-3/TRBV12-4,NA,TRBJ1-1,13,many,TGTGCCAGCAGTTTGGGGGGAGTTACTGAAGCTTTCTTT,CASSLGGVTEAFF
TRBV10-3,TRBD1,TRBJ1-2,11,many,TGTGCCATTACAGGGGACTATGGCTACACCTTC,CAITGDYGYTF
TRBV28,TRBD2,TRBJ2-5,17,many,TGTGCCAGCAGTTTATCGCCTAGCGGGAGTGGAGAAGAGACCCAGTACTTC,CASSLSPSGSGEETQYF
TRBV19,NA,TRBJ2-7,15,few,TGTGCCAGTAGTATATCACGGACGTCATCCTACGAGCAGTACTTC,CASSISRTSSYEQYF
TRBV27,NA,TRBJ1-1,13,many,TGTGCCAGCAGGCCCCAAGGGGCGGGTGAAGCTTTCTTT,CASRPQGAGEAFF
TRBV7-9,NA,TRBJ2-1,14,few,TGTGCCAGCAGCTTAGCGGGACCCCACAATGAGCAGTTCTTC,CASSLAGPHNEQFF
TRBV7-9,TRBD1,TRBJ2-7,15,NA,TGTGCCAGCAGCTTAGGAGGGACAGGGTTCGTCGAGCAGTACTTC,CASSLGGTGFVEQYF
TRBV12-3/TRBV12-4,TRBD2,TRBJ2-3,14,few,TGTGCCAGCAGTCGGACTAGCGGCACAGATACGCAGTATTTT,CASSRTSGTDTQYF
TRBV30,NA,TRBJ1-2,14,NA,TGTGTCTGGAAGTCCAGGGAAATCGCGAGGGGCTACACCTTC,CVWKSREIARGYTF
TRBV4-1,NA,TRBJ1-1,13,NA,TGCGCCAGCAGCCAACCGTTTGGGGGCTCGGGGTTCTTT,CASSQPFGGSGFF
TRBV15,TRBD1,TRBJ1-5,15,NA,TGTGCCACCAGCAGAGCCAGGGGGATGCGTCAGCCCCAGCATTTT,CATSRARGMRQPQHF
TRBV7-2,TRBD1,TRBJ1-5,16,many,TGTGCCAGCAGCACACTCACAGGGGTATACGGTCAGCCCCAGCATTTT,CASSTLTGVYGQPQHF